The 20 T cell receptor beta chains presented below share a single source sample, sequenced in a study of control samples from healthy donors and cancer patients. Sequencing was performed with immunoSEQ multiplex PCR; in TCRdb, only in-frame clones are kept and a portion is missing. The sample carries 130,000 or so clones, about nine tenths recorded once. The material sequenced was blood. Source of these receptors: a man aged 40-49 years in good health.

This clone was observed a handful of times. Its ends do not fully match the called genes, so a read error is possible. As DNA, the CDR3 is TGTGCCAGCAGCCTAGCTGGTACGAGTACCTACGAGCAGTACTTC. This gives the protein CASSLAGTSTYEQYF. V gene TRBV7-2 combines with J gene TRBJ2-7; the D gene is possibly TRBD2 (5 bases). The CDR3 contains 15 residues. The germline V gene encodes CDR1 SGHTA and CDR2 FQGNSA.

The chain combines TRBV5-6 with TRBJ2-4, with D perhaps TRBD1 (5 bases). Trimming stripped 0 bases from V and 6 bases from J, with 13 bases between. This CDR3 spans 15 amino acids. Germline V gene lookup returns CDR1 SGHDT and CDR2 YYEEEE. CDR3 bases: TGTGCCAGCAGCTTGGAGGCGGACAATAGAAACATTCAGTACTTC. Protein: CASSLEADNRNIQYF.

The chain carries TRBV3-1 (or the pseudogene TRBV3-2) and TRBJ1-1, with D possibly matching TRBD1 (5 bases). V was pared by 3 bases and J by 1 base, with 9 bases between. Germline V lookup: CDR1 LGHDT, CDR2 YNNKEL (reference sequence). The CDR3 contains 14 residues. The CDR3 sequence: CASSQAQGNTEAFF. CDR3 DNA sequence: TGTGCCAGCAGCCAGGCCCAGGGGAACACTGAAGCTTTCTTT.

This clone came up once. J is TRBJ1-2 and V is TRBV5-1, with 8 bases matching TRBD1. Germline loops: CDR1 SGHRS, CDR2 YFSETQ. The CDR3 contains 14 residues. The trim removed 5 bases at V and 6 bases at J, leaving 9 bases unmatched. The CDR3 DNA reads as TGCGCCAGCAGTTACGACAGGGGTATGGATGGCTACACCTTC. This codes for CASSYDRGMDGYTF.

The J gene is TRBJ2-3, the V gene TRBV19, with 7 bases lining up with TRBD1. The V and J ends lost 5 bases and 2 bases, in that order; junction bases with no gene match: 4. The CDR3 sequence is 14 residues long. Germline lookup yields CDR1 LNHDA and CDR2 SQIVND (reference sequence). CDR3 in amino acids: CASSGTAFTDTQYF. Written as DNA, the CDR3 is TGTGCCAGTAGTGGGACAGCCTTCACAGATACGCAGTATTTT.

The V and J genes are TRBV19 and TRBJ2-2, with D perhaps TRBD1 (5 bases). CDR3 length: 17 amino acids. V was cut by 2 bases and J by 2 bases, with 15 bases left in between. Germline V gene data show CDR1 as LNHDA and CDR2 as SQIVND (reference sequence). CDR3 loop: CASSIHRSFGNTGELFF. DNA for the CDR3: TGTGCCAGTAGTATACACAGGAGCTTCGGCAACACCGGGGAGCTGTTTTTT.

The rearrangement joins TRBV14 to TRBJ2-5; tentatively, D is TRBD2 (5 bases). CDR3 length: 14 amino acids. Per the germline V gene, CDR1 is SGHDN and CDR2 is FVKESK. Trimming pared 0 bases from V and 7 bases from J, leaving 12 bases between. The CDR3 loop reads CASSQDATTGTQYF. The CDR3 nucleotides are TGTGCCAGCAGCCAAGATGCGACTACGGGGACCCAGTACTTC.

The CDR3 coding sequence is TGTGCCAGCAGCTTAGGAGGGTGGGAGACCCAGTACTTC. The encoded protein is CASSLGGWETQYF. V and J are TRBV11-1 and TRBJ2-5; tentatively, D is TRBD2 (5 bases). Germline values: CDR1 SGHAT, CDR2 FQDESV (reference sequence). V was trimmed by 1 base and J by 5 bases, leaving 8 bases between them. This CDR3 contains 13 residues.

This clone turned up a few times. V gene TRBV29-1 combines with J gene TRBJ1-1; D unresolved. Deletions cut 7 bases from V and 5 bases from J, with 14 bases between. CDR1 SQVTM and CDR2 ANQGSEA come from the germline V gene. The CDR3 has 12 residues. CDR3 protein: CSGRWGVTEAFF. In nucleotides, the CDR3 is TGCAGCGGCCGCTGGGGAGTGACTGAAGCTTTCTTT.

The V call is TRBV4-1, the J call TRBJ2-5, with D hard to call. This CDR3 region has 14 residues. Trimming cost V 0 bases and J 1 base, with 6 bases left between them. Germline V gene data show CDR1 as MGHRA and CDR2 as YSYEKL. CDR3 amino acids: CASSQDRAQETQYF. CDR3 DNA sequence: TGCGCCAGCAGCCAAGATCGGGCCCAAGAGACCCAGTACTTC.

The chain carries TRBV5-1 and TRBJ2-2, with D unresolved. V lost 0 bases, J lost 4 bases, and 7 bases lay in between. Germline loops: CDR1 SGHRS, CDR2 YFSETQ. The length of the CDR3 is 14 residues. DNA for the CDR3: TGCGCCAGCAGCTTGGCCCCCTCCACCGGGGAGCTGTTTTTT. Protein sequence: CASSLAPSTGELFF.

V gene TRBV6-2 or TRBV6-3 combines with J gene TRBJ1-4; D gene uncertain. The germline V gene has CDR1 MNHEY and CDR2 SVGEGT. This CDR3 contains 14 residues. The V and J ends lost 2 bases and 5 bases respectively, with 9 bases between them. The CDR3 DNA reads TGTGCCAGCAGTTACGGCGGCTCAAATGAAAAACTGTTTTTT. Translation gives CASSYGGSNEKLFF.

The chain employs TRBV7-2 and TRBJ1-2; D remains unclear. This CDR3 has 15 amino acids. Germline V gives CDR1 SGHTA, CDR2 FQGNSA. V was clipped by 0 bases and J by 6 bases, with 14 bases between them. The CDR3: CASSLANPGLHGYTF. CDR3 DNA: TGTGCCAGCAGCTTAGCGAACCCAGGTTTGCATGGCTACACCTTC. The entire variable domain, with the rest obtained from reference TRBV7-2 and TRBJ1-2, is as follows: GAGVSQSPSNKVTEKGKDVELRCDPISGHTALYWYRQSLGQGLEFLIYFQGNSAPDKSGLPSDRFSAERTGGSVSTLTIQRTQQEDSAVYLCASSLANPGLHGYTFGSGTRLTVV.

This chain links TRBV5-4 with TRBJ2-5; D is perhaps TRBD1 (5 bases). This CDR3 has 13 residues. V was pared by 4 bases and J by 2 bases, with 9 bases between. CDR1 is SGHNT and CDR2 is YYREEE in the germline V gene (reference sequence). This CDR3 is CASSPGNQETQYF. The CDR3 region has the DNA TGTGCCAGCAGCCCAGGGAATCAAGAGACCCAGTACTTC.

This clone was picked up one time. The J gene is TRBJ1-1, the V gene TRBV6-1; D not resolved. Trimming cost V 3 bases and J 1 base, with 6 bases left between them. The germline gives CDR1 MNHNS, CDR2 SASEGT. The CDR3 consists of 13 residues. The CDR3 region has the DNA TGTGCCAGCAGTGACCGCCCGAACACTGAAGCTTTCTTT. Amino acids: CASSDRPNTEAFF.

The chain is built from TRBV11-3 and TRBJ1-1, with D unresolved. V shed 3 bases and J shed 0 bases, with 5 bases lying between them. CDR1 SGHNT and CDR2 YENEEA come from the germline V gene. This CDR3 region has 13 residues. In nucleotides, the CDR3 is TGTGCCAGCAGCTTTAGCATGAACACTGAAGCTTTCTTT. As protein: CASSFSMNTEAFF.

The chain has TRBV2 and TRBJ2-7; 7 bases map to TRBD1. The germline gives CDR1 SNHLY, CDR2 FYNNEI. The CDR3 totals 18 residues. After removal of 2 bases from V and 1 base from J, the junction contained 14 bases not matched to a gene. The CDR3 reads CASSERIYRGSLSYEQYF. Written as DNA, the CDR3 is TGTGCCAGCAGTGAACGGATCTACAGGGGATCCTTGTCCTACGAGCAGTACTTC.

V usage is TRBV19 and J usage is TRBJ2-5; 10 nucleotides match TRBD2. Germline CDR1 LNHDA, CDR2 SQIVND (reference sequence). The CDR3 has 15 residues. J gave up 5 bases and V 5 bases, and 8 bases lay outside the gene matches. Here the CDR3 reads CASSRQRGGIETQYF. CDR3 bases: TGTGCCAGTAGTCGGCAGCGGGGGGGCATCGAGACCCAGTACTTC.

The gene calls are TRBV18 and TRBJ1-4, with D maybe TRBD1 (6 bases). Germline V CDR1 and CDR2: KGHSH, LQKENI. This CDR3 region has 12 residues. V was shortened by 6 bases and J by 8 bases, with 10 bases between the two germline ends. In nucleotides, the CDR3 is TGTGCCAGCTCCGCAGGGGAAGAAAAACTGTTTTTT. Amino acids: CASSAGEEKLFF.

The J gene is TRBJ2-5, the V gene TRBV7-8; 10 positions match TRBD1. The CDR3 runs 16 residues. The V gene's germline CDR1 is SGHVS and CDR2 FQNEAQ. V dropped 5 bases and J dropped 2; count of bases not matched to a gene: 8. CDR3 sequence: CASSVDRGLAQETQYF. The CDR3 coding sequence is TGTGCCAGCAGCGTAGACAGGGGGCTGGCACAAGAGACCCAGTACTTC.